This TCR beta chain was retrieved from a study of blood T cell repertoires in COVID-19. Overall study: Acute and convalescent COVID-19 specimens originated in the United States, Italy and Spain. T cells, B-cell-depleted T cells, or PBMCs provided the cDNA or gDNA that served as material.

Original handling: Reference gene primer amplification gave nucleated cell count estimates. Profiling relied on immunoSEQ multiplex PCR, and the TCRdb table lists in-frame clones only, not all of them. The V and J calls and the clone size are those of that table, but D and trimming were determined from the DNA. The table shows roughly 46,000 clones, with about 87% occurring only once. Material for sequencing was peripheral blood. This clonotype was obtained from a human donor in a cohort sampled during active COVID-19.

The CDR3 loop is CASSQGPPSTNEKLFF. CDR3 DNA: TGTGCCAGCAGCCAAGGGCCCCCCTCAACTAATGAAAAACTGTTTTTT. The rearrangement links TRBV14 to TRBJ1-4; D ambiguous. Germline CDR1 reads SGHDN; CDR2 reads FVKESK. The CDR3 sequence is 16 residues long. V was clipped by 1 base and J by 0 bases, with 9 bases between them. Using reference TRBV14 and TRBJ1-4 for the parts outside the CDR3, the full variable domain is EAGVTQFPSHSVIEKGQTVTLRCDPISGHDNLYWYRRVMGKEIKFLLHFVKESKQDESGMPNNRFLAERTGGTYSTLKVQPAELEDSGVYFCASSQGPPSTNEKLFFGSGTQLSVL.